The 31 T cell receptor beta chains listed next were all sequenced from one sample in a study of CD8+ T cells in alopecia areata. RNA extraction was followed by reverse transcription into cDNA, which acted as the sequencing template. Sequencing used immunoSEQ multiplex PCR; TCRdb keeps in-frame clones, though not all of them. Here the sample spans about 30,000 clones, about three fifths being singletons. The sample was NKG2D-high CD8+ T cells sorted from blood. These receptors were obtained from a human donor with alopecia areata.

This clone was picked up one time. This chain joins TRBV6-5 and TRBJ1-5; the match to TRBD1 covers 7 bases. CDR3 length: 15 amino acids. The germline V gene has CDR1 MNHEY and CDR2 SVGAGI. V shed 0 bases and J 4 bases; nucleotides not matched to a gene: 3. CDR3 sequence (DNA): TGTGCCAGCAGTTACTCAAACAGGGGAAATCAGCCCCAGCATTTT. This sequence encodes CASSYSNRGNQPQHF.

This clone occurred a few times. This chain links TRBV19 with TRBJ2-1; TRBD1 or TRBD2 may be the D gene (5 bases each). Trimming removed 4 bases at V and 8 bases at J, with 9 bases between. In germline, CDR1 is LNHDA, CDR2 SQIVND (reference sequence). The CDR3 spans 12 residues. The CDR3 sequence: CASSRGFDEQFF. The CDR3 DNA sequence: TGTGCCAGTAGTAGGGGGTTCGATGAGCAGTTCTTC.

This chain connects TRBV5-5 to TRBJ1-2; maybe TRBD1 (6 bases). Germline V gene sequence: CDR1 SGHKS, CDR2 YYEKEE (reference sequence). V dropped 5 bases and J dropped 4 bases, with 15 bases sitting between them. This CDR3 contains 14 residues. In DNA form, the CDR3 reads TGTGCCAGCAGTCCGGACAGATTACTCTATGGCTACACCTTC. The encoded protein is CASSPDRLLYGYTF.

The V call is TRBV7-9, the J call TRBJ2-7, with 7 bases fitting TRBD1. The germline V gene has CDR1 SEHNR and CDR2 FQNEAQ (reference sequence). V was pared by 5 bases and J by 2 bases, with 18 bases of the junction left unmatched. The CDR3 totals 18 residues. CDR3 DNA sequence: TGTGCCAGCAGCCCCTTTAAGGGGGCCAACGCTGACCCCTACGAGCAGTACTTC. It is translated as CASSPFKGANADPYEQYF.

This sequence joins TRBV30 and TRBJ1-1; D unresolved. Trimming shortened V by 5 bases and J by 1 base, and 11 bases separated the two germline ends. The germline gives CDR1 GTSNPN, CDR2 SVGIG (reference sequence). CDR3 length equals 13 residues. The CDR3, as DNA: TGTGCCTGGCGGCGGGCCGGGAACACTGAAGCTTTCTTT. Residues: CAWRRAGNTEAFF.

This clone occurred a few times. V and J are TRBV28 and TRBJ2-1, with 7 nucleotides matching TRBD1. The CDR3 is 12 residues long. CDR1 and CDR2 from the germline V gene are MDHEN and SYDVKM. V lost 6 bases and J lost 10; bases outside the gene matches: 6. The CDR3 DNA reads as TGTGCCAGCAGATCACAGGGGCGAGAGCAGTTCTTC. It translates to CASRSQGREQFF.

The CDR3 region is CASSTGTRFYNEQFF. DNA for the CDR3: TGTGCCAGCAGTACCGGGACTAGATTCTACAATGAGCAGTTCTTC. The rearrangement links TRBV27 to TRBJ2-1, with 8 bases that match TRBD2. The V gene end was trimmed by 5 bases and the J gene end by 3 bases; junction bases not matched to a gene: 6. The CDR3 consists of 15 residues. Germline assignment: CDR1 MNHEY and CDR2 SMNVEV (reference sequence).

The J gene is TRBJ2-5, the V gene TRBV27; 8 bases fit TRBD1. The DNA end is more similar to TRBJ2-7, so the J call may be wrong. The CDR3 extends over 15 amino acids. The germline V gene has CDR1 MNHEY and CDR2 SMNVEV (reference sequence). CDR3 sequence reads: CASSLSQGVVYEQYF. The CDR3 bases are TGTGCCAGCAGTTTATCACAGGGGGTGGTATACGAGCAGTACTTC.

V and J are TRBV29-1 and TRBJ2-7, with 12 bases aligning to TRBD1. The CDR3 is 13 residues long. The trim removed 3 bases at V and 5 bases at J, leaving 2 bases unmatched. Germline CDR1 and CDR2: SQVTM and ANQGSEA. The CDR3: CSVDWDRGHEQYF. For the CDR3, the DNA is TGCAGCGTTGACTGGGACAGGGGGCACGAGCAGTACTTC.

The chain has TRBV6-5 and TRBJ1-5; 9 bases are a match to TRBD1. The ends lost 6 bases at V and 5 bases at J; junction bases unmatched: 2. CDR1 MNHEY and CDR2 SVGAGI come from the germline V gene. The CDR3 consists of 13 residues. The CDR3 reads CASRGQGDQPQHF. The CDR3 nucleotides are TGTGCCAGCAGGGGACAGGGAGATCAGCCCCAGCATTTT.

The chain carries TRBV7-8 and TRBJ2-3; D may be TRBD1 (7 bases). Germline V gene lookup returns CDR1 SGHVS and CDR2 FQNEAQ. With 5 bases removed from V and 2 bases from J, the gap between germline ends came to 23 bases. CDR3 length: 18 residues. CDR3 coding DNA: TGTGCCAGCAGCCCAAGAGCGCGCGGGGACAGACCCACAGATACGCAGTATTTT. Translated, it gives CASSPRARGDRPTDTQYF.

This chain uses TRBV27 with TRBJ2-5; D gene uncertain. The J call may be incorrect, as the DNA end agrees better with TRBJ2-7. The CDR3 is 13 amino acids. The germline V gene has CDR1 MNHEY and CDR2 SMNVEV (reference sequence). CDR3 bases: TGTGCCAGCAGCCACGGACGGCGCTACGAGCAGTACTTC. Translating gives CASSHGRRYEQYF.

This clone was counted once. The rearrangement uses TRBV4-1 and TRBJ1-5; the match to TRBD1 covers 11 bases. The J segment lost 5 bases and the V segment lost 0 bases, leaving 9 bases of the junction unmatched. Germline V CDR1 and CDR2: MGHRA, YSYEKL. The CDR3 has 18 residues. The CDR3 is CASSQDGQGAEWYQPQHF. CDR3 nucleotide sequence: TGCGCCAGCAGCCAAGACGGACAGGGGGCGGAATGGTATCAGCCCCAGCATTTT.

The rearrangement joins TRBV7-9 to TRBJ1-5; TRBD1 matches 7 bases. The CDR3 spans 15 residues. J gave up 5 bases and V 1 base, and 5 bases lay outside the gene matches. Germline V CDR1 and CDR2: SEHNR, FQNEAQ (reference sequence). As DNA, the CDR3 is TGTGCCAGCAGCTTAGTTGGGCAGGGGGATCAGCCCCAGCATTTT. This codes for CASSLVGQGDQPQHF. The whole variable domain, filled in from reference TRBV7-9 and TRBJ1-5, reads DTGVSQNPRHKITKRGQNVTFRCDPISEHNRLYWYRQTLGQGPEFLTYFQNEAQLEKSRLLSDRFSAERPKGSFSTLEIQRTEQGDSAMYLCASSLVGQGDQPQHFGDGTRLSIL.

The chain has TRBV2 and TRBJ2-7; 10 bases match TRBD1. Per germline, CDR1 SNHLY and CDR2 FYNNEI. This CDR3 contains 15 residues. J lost 3 bases, V lost 6 bases, and 8 bases had no gene match. The CDR3, as DNA: TGTGCCAGCAGGGTCGGGACAGGGGAAATCTACGAGCAGTACTTC. Its protein is CASRVGTGEIYEQYF.

This chain uses TRBV5-6 with TRBJ2-3, with TRBD1 matching 7 bases. The CDR3 loop spans 14 amino acids. V shed 7 bases and J 5 bases; nucleotides not matched to a gene: 10. The V gene's germline CDR1 is SGHDT and CDR2 YYEEEE. CDR3 nucleotides: TGTGCCAGCGCCCACGACAGGGCGGGAGATACGCAGTATTTT. Its protein product is CASAHDRAGDTQYF. The entire variable domain, with the rest obtained from reference TRBV5-6 and TRBJ2-3, is as follows: DAGVTQSPTHLIKTRGQQVTLRCSPKSGHDTVSWYQQALGQGPQFIFQYYEEEERQRGNFPDRFSGHQFPNYSSELNVNALLLGDSALYLCASAHDRAGDTQYFGPGTRLTVL.

This clone was seen more than once but under ten times. The J gene is TRBJ1-3, the V gene TRBV7-9; D is undetermined. CDR3 size: 15 residues. V shed 6 bases and J shed 0 bases, with 12 bases lying between them. The germline V gene has CDR1 SEHNR and CDR2 FQNEAQ (reference sequence). The CDR3 sequence: CASRQPQASGNTIYF. DNA of the CDR3: TGTGCCAGCAGACAGCCCCAGGCCTCTGGAAACACCATATATTTT.

CDR3 region: CASSGAGGPSYNEQFF. Here the CDR3 DNA reads TGTGCCAGCAGTGGAGCGGGGGGGCCCTCCTACAATGAGCAGTTCTTC. The V and J genes are TRBV2 and TRBJ2-1, with 10 bases that match TRBD2. CDR1 is SNHLY and CDR2 is FYNNEI in the germline V gene. Germline trimming cut 4 bases from V and 0 bases from J; bases unmatched to any gene: 3. The CDR3 extends over 16 amino acids.

CDR3 in DNA: TGTGCCAGCAGCCCCAGTGGCGGTAGCAATCAGCCCCAGCATTTT. Its protein is CASSPSGGSNQPQHF. The genes are TRBV11-2 and TRBJ1-5; D unclear. Trimming stripped 5 bases from V and 0 bases from J, with 11 bases between. The CDR3 is made up of 15 amino acids. CDR1 is SGHAT, CDR2 FQNNGV, per germline.

This sequence joins TRBV6-5 and TRBJ1-2; 12 nucleotides match TRBD1. The CDR3 is made up of 13 amino acids. With 10 bases clipped from V and 3 bases from J, the junction kept 3 bases outside the gene matches. Germline lookup yields CDR1 MNHEY and CDR2 SVGAGI. As DNA, the CDR3 is TGTGCCACGGGACAGGGGGCCTACTATGGCTACACCTTC. Its protein is CATGQGAYYGYTF.

This sequence joins TRBV6-5 and TRBJ1-1; D gene uncertain. This CDR3 is 13 amino acids long. CDR1 and CDR2 (germline): MNHEY, SVGAGI. Trimming took 4 bases from V and 4 from J, leaving 10 bases between them. The CDR3 DNA sequence: TGTGCCAGCAGTTCACAGCCAAGCACTGAAGCTTTCTTT. Its protein product is CASSSQPSTEAFF.

The chain couples TRBV4-1 to TRBJ2-1; D not resolved. V lost 1 base and J 6 bases, leaving 7 bases between the germline ends. CDR1 and CDR2 (germline): MGHRA, YSYEKL. This CDR3 is 13 amino acids long. The CDR3 bases are TGCGCCAGCAGCCAAGTAGTTAGCAATGAGCAGTTCTTC. Translated, it gives CASSQVVSNEQFF.

This clone was seen only a few times. This chain uses TRBV29-1 with TRBJ2-1; a possible D gene is TRBD2 (5 bases). Trimming shortened V by 2 bases and J by 0 bases, and 11 bases separated the two germline ends. Germline V gene data show CDR1 as SQVTM and CDR2 as ANQGSEA. The CDR3 is 15 amino acids. The chain's CDR3 is CSVEFVGSSYNEQFF. CDR3 in DNA: TGCAGCGTTGAATTCGTTGGGAGCTCCTACAATGAGCAGTTCTTC.

This clone was seen only a few times. The rearrangement links TRBV4-1 to TRBJ2-7, with a tentative D call TRBD1 (6 bases). The ends were cut back, 5 bases at V and 0 bases at J, with 17 bases in the middle. The CDR3 length is 16 residues. From germline, CDR1 is MGHRA and CDR2 YSYEKL. The DNA of the CDR3 is TGCGCCAGCAGCTACGATGGGACATCCGTCTCCTACGAGCAGTACTTC. Translating gives CASSYDGTSVSYEQYF.

The V and J genes are TRBV30 and TRBJ2-7; D gene ambiguous. V was shortened by 0 bases and J by 5 bases, with 11 bases between the two germline ends. The CDR3 extends over 13 amino acids. Germline V gene sequence: CDR1 GTSNPN, CDR2 SVGIG (reference sequence). CDR3 DNA sequence: TGTGCCTGGAGTGTACACTATGGGAACGAGCAGTACTTC. Residues: CAWSVHYGNEQYF.

The J gene is TRBJ2-7, the V gene TRBV29-1; D possibly corresponds to TRBD2 (5 bases). The CDR3 has 13 residues. Germline CDR1 and CDR2: SQVTM and ANQGSEA. V lost 2 bases and J 0 bases, leaving 8 bases between the germline ends. In DNA, the CDR3 is TGCAGCGTTGAACCAGGAGGCTCCTACGAGCAGTACTTC. Residues: CSVEPGGSYEQYF.

The chain employs TRBV7-9 and TRBJ1-1; 7 nucleotides align to TRBD1. CDR1 is SEHNR and CDR2 is FQNEAQ in the germline V gene (reference sequence). The CDR3 has 19 residues. V trimming: 4 bases; J trimming: 1 base; junction bases outside the gene matches: 18. The CDR3 sequence: CASSSGQGETKGWNTEAFF. DNA for the CDR3: TGTGCCAGCAGCTCCGGGCAGGGGGAAACTAAGGGGTGGAACACTGAAGCTTTCTTT.

This clone occurred a few times. The chain employs TRBV6-4 and TRBJ2-1, with D possibly TRBD2 on 6 matching bases. The germline CDR1 and CDR2 sequences are MRHNA and SNTAGT. This CDR3 contains 13 residues. Trimming cost V 3 bases and J 15 bases, with 18 bases left between them. The CDR3 loop reads CASSDDNSGRAFF. CDR3 coding DNA: TGTGCCAGCAGTGATGATAATAGCGGCAGGGCGTTCTTC.

The chain has TRBV6-6 and TRBJ2-1, with 7 bases matching TRBD2. The junction had 15 bases not matched to a gene; V was cut back by 7 bases and J by 6 bases. The CDR3 covers 16 residues. CDR1 is MNHNY, CDR2 SVGAGI, per germline (reference sequence). CDR3 bases: TGTGCCAGCACGACACTCCTAGCGGAGAAGATCAATGAGCAGTTCTTC. As protein: CASTTLLAEKINEQFF.

J is TRBJ2-5 and V is TRBV7-3; tentative D call: TRBD2 (5 bases). The CDR3 sequence is 19 residues long. CDR1 is SGHTA and CDR2 is FQGTGA in the germline V gene. V lost 2 bases and J lost 2, with 24 bases in between. As DNA, the CDR3 is TGTGCCAGCAGCTTATTTTCTATGACGGCGGGCAGAGGACAAGAGACCCAGTACTTC. Amino acids: CASSLFSMTAGRGQETQYF.

This chain uses TRBV4-1 with TRBJ1-1; D might be TRBD1 (5 bases). CDR1 and CDR2 (germline): MGHRA, YSYEKL. This CDR3 comprises 14 residues. The V end lost 0 bases, the J end lost 8 bases, and 13 bases lay between the germline ends. Written as DNA, the CDR3 is TGCGCCAGCAGCCAAGATTTCGGGGGTGAGGAAGCTTTCTTT. It codes for CASSQDFGGEEAFF.